Each of the 24 T cell receptor beta chains below was sequenced from the same sample in a study of T cell changes during pregnancy in multiple sclerosis. TCRdb's copy holds only in-frame clones and misses some; the assay was immunoSEQ multiplex PCR. The sample contains about 19,000 clones, over 80% of which appear only once. The sample consisted of CD8+ T cells from peripheral blood mononuclear cells, taken after pregnancy. These receptors originate from a female donor in good health, enrolled as a control in a pregnancy study.

V is TRBV4-3 and J is TRBJ2-1; 8 bases are shared with TRBD2. Trimming removed 1 base from V and 7 bases from J; junction bases left unmatched: 9. CDR1 and CDR2 from the germline V gene are LGHNA and YSLEER. CDR3 length: 16 residues. This CDR3 is CASSQAYGGGKNEQFF. The CDR3 nucleotides read TGCGCCAGCAGCCAAGCCTACGGGGGGGGAAAAAATGAGCAGTTCTTC.

The gene calls are TRBV7-3 and TRBJ1-1; D is undetermined. In germline, CDR1 is SGHTA, CDR2 FQGTGA. The length of the CDR3 is 13 residues. The V end was cut by 3 bases, the J end by 1 base, with 6 bases between. The CDR3 nucleotides read TGTGCCAGCAGCTTGATGGCGAACACTGAAGCTTTCTTT. Translated, it gives CASSLMANTEAFF.

The V and J genes are TRBV30 and TRBJ1-2, with a weak D call TRBD1 (6 bases). The CDR3 length is 15 residues. From germline, CDR1 is GTSNPN and CDR2 SVGIG (reference sequence). Trimming pared 0 bases from V and 4 bases from J, leaving 15 bases between. CDR3 sequence (DNA): TGTGCCTGGAGTGTACAGGGCAGGGGACCCTATGGCTACACCTTC. Its translation is CAWSVQGRGPYGYTF.

The DNA of the CDR3 is TGTGCCAGCAGCGCCGGGACAACCACCTACGAGCAGTACTTC. It is translated as CASSAGTTTYEQYF. This chain links TRBV9 with TRBJ2-7; maybe TRBD1 (6 bases). V lost 3 bases and J lost 2, with 12 bases in between. CDR1 is SGDLS, CDR2 YYNGEE, per germline. This CDR3 has 14 amino acids.

The chain uses TRBV30 and TRBJ2-7; 7 bases map to TRBD1. Germline V gives CDR1 GTSNPN, CDR2 SVGIG (reference sequence). V lost 0 bases, J lost 2 bases, and 7 bases stayed unmatched. This CDR3 comprises 15 residues. CDR3 in DNA: TGTGCCTGGAGTGTTGGGAAGGACAGGACCTACGAGCAGTACTTC. This translates into CAWSVGKDRTYEQYF.

The chain couples TRBV6-4 to TRBJ1-1, with D perhaps TRBD1 (6 bases). Germline CDR1 and CDR2: MRHNA and SNTAGT. The CDR3 length is 14 residues. Trimming removed 5 bases from V and 1 base from J, with 11 bases in between. The CDR3 region has the DNA TGTGCCAGCAGTTCAGGGGCCTCGAACACTGAAGCTTTCTTT. Protein: CASSSGASNTEAFF.

V and J are TRBV9 and TRBJ1-2; TRBD1 agrees at 9 bases. The V gene's germline CDR1 is SGDLS and CDR2 YYNGEE. The CDR3 consists of 17 residues. The V segment lost 1 base and the J segment 3 bases; nucleotides outside the gene matches: 10. The DNA of the CDR3 is TGTGCCAGCAGCGTACCGGCGGGGACAGGGTGGGACTATGGCTACACCTTC. The encoded protein is CASSVPAGTGWDYGYTF.

V gene TRBV5-4 combines with J gene TRBJ2-3; the D gene is possibly TRBD2 (5 bases). The CDR3 contains 17 residues. Trimming stripped 3 bases from V and 2 bases from J, with 19 bases between. Germline assignment: CDR1 SGHNT and CDR2 YYREEE (reference sequence). The CDR3 bases are TGTGCCAGCAGCTCCCCCCCGATAAGCGGTCTCACAGATACGCAGTATTTT. This translates into CASSSPPISGLTDTQYF.

The DNA for the CDR3 is TGTGCCAGCAGTGAAGTCAGGGGTCAGGGGGAAAAACTGTTTTTT. This sequence encodes CASSEVRGQGEKLFF. The J gene is TRBJ1-4, the V gene TRBV6-1; D is possibly TRBD1 (6 bases). The V and J ends lost 1 base and 8 bases respectively, with 14 bases between them. This CDR3 contains 15 residues. Germline-derived CDR1 and CDR2 are MNHNS and SASEGT.

This chain uses TRBV11-2 with TRBJ2-5, with a tentative D call TRBD2 (6 bases). The germline gives CDR1 SGHAT, CDR2 FQNNGV. CDR3 length equals 13 residues. V was cut by 10 bases and J by 2 bases, with 14 bases left in between. CDR3 nucleotides: TGTGCCACCAAGCGTAGCGGTCAAGAGACCCAGTACTTC. Protein: CATKRSGQETQYF.

This chain links TRBV11-2 with TRBJ1-1; TRBD1 agrees at 9 bases. The CDR3 is made up of 15 amino acids. After removal of 1 base from V and 7 bases from J, the junction contained 7 bases not matched to a gene. Germline V gene lookup returns CDR1 SGHAT and CDR2 FQNNGV. In DNA form, the CDR3 reads TGTGCCAGCAGCTTAGCTCGACAGGGGGTGAGTGAAGCTTTCTTT. The encoded protein is CASSLARQGVSEAFF.

The V call is TRBV27, the J call TRBJ1-5; a possible D gene is TRBD1 (5 bases). The CDR3 sequence is 14 residues long. Trimming removed 5 bases at V and 1 base at J, with 9 bases between. CDR1 is MNHEY, CDR2 SMNVEV, per germline (reference sequence). The CDR3 DNA follows: TGTGCCAGCAGTCCGGGGGGGAGCAATCAGCCCCAGCATTTT. Translating gives CASSPGGSNQPQHF.

In DNA form, the CDR3 reads TGTGCCAGCAGCTTAGCTAGGGGAGGGGACACTGAAGCTTTCTTT. Translating it yields CASSLARGGDTEAFF. The chain employs TRBV7-3 and TRBJ1-1, with D maybe TRBD1 (5 bases). This CDR3 has 15 residues. V was clipped by 2 bases and J by 3 bases, with 13 bases between them. Germline-derived CDR1 and CDR2 are SGHTA and FQGTGA.

The genes are TRBV9 and TRBJ2-3; D uncertain. Germline V gene data show CDR1 as SGDLS and CDR2 as YYNGEE. The CDR3 loop spans 13 amino acids. The V end was cut by 3 bases, the J end by 2 bases, with 7 bases between. CDR3 region: CASSAGYTDTQYF. The DNA for the CDR3 is TGTGCCAGCAGCGCCGGGTACACAGATACGCAGTATTTT.

The genes are TRBV14 and TRBJ2-7; D is uncertain. Trimming took off 0 bases at V and 3 bases at J, with 12 bases between the two ends. The CDR3 sequence is 15 residues long. Germline CDR1 reads SGHDN; CDR2 reads FVKESK. CDR3 nucleotides: TGTGCCAGCAGCCAAGAAAGCGTCAGCCTCTACGAGCAGTACTTC. Translation gives CASSQESVSLYEQYF.

The rearrangement joins TRBV7-9 to TRBJ1-2; TRBD1 matches 8 bases. Unmatched junction bases numbered 2, after V lost 6 bases and J lost 2 bases. CDR3 size: 13 residues. CDR1 is SEHNR and CDR2 is FQNEAQ in the germline V gene (reference sequence). CDR3 coding DNA: TGTGCCAGCAGTCGGACAGGGAACTATGGCTACACCTTC. Translating gives CASSRTGNYGYTF.

This clone has a single count. The chain is built from TRBV4-3 and TRBJ2-7; a weak D match, TRBD1 (7 bases). The germline gives CDR1 LGHNA, CDR2 YSLEER. The CDR3 covers 16 residues. V lost 2 bases, J lost 2 bases, and 16 bases lay in between. DNA of the CDR3: TGCGCCAGCAGCCAATCCGCGGGACAGCTTGCCTACGAGCAGTACTTC. Its protein product is CASSQSAGQLAYEQYF.

This chain joins TRBV6-1 and TRBJ2-5; 8 bases fit TRBD2. Germline assignment: CDR1 MNHNS and CDR2 SASEGT. The V gene end was trimmed by 1 base and the J gene end by 0 bases; junction bases not matched to a gene: 13. The CDR3 spans 19 residues. CDR3 loop: CASSEVDLSGGTNQETQYF. The CDR3 coding sequence is TGTGCCAGCAGTGAAGTGGACCTTTCGGGGGGGACCAACCAAGAGACCCAGTACTTC.

The rearrangement links TRBV30 to TRBJ2-7, with D perhaps matching TRBD2 (6 bases). The CDR3 is 11 amino acids. Trimming cost V 3 bases and J 6 bases, with 9 bases left between them. Germline values: CDR1 GTSNPN, CDR2 SVGIG (reference sequence). The CDR3 sequence is CAWRGGLEQYF. The CDR3 region has the DNA TGTGCCTGGAGGGGGGGTCTCGAGCAGTACTTC.

The chain combines TRBV6-6 with TRBJ2-2, with a weak D call TRBD2 (6 bases). Germline V CDR1 and CDR2: MNHNY, SVGAGI (reference sequence). The CDR3 has 13 amino acids. Trimming stripped 8 bases from V and 4 bases from J, with 11 bases between. This chain's CDR3 is CASGTGGTGELFF. The CDR3 nucleotides read TGTGCCAGCGGGACTGGTGGCACCGGGGAGCTGTTTTTT.

The chain carries TRBV7-2 and TRBJ2-7, with 8 bases fitting TRBD2. The CDR3 length is 15 residues. Germline trimming cut 4 bases from V and 2 bases from J; bases unmatched to any gene: 7. Looked up from germline, CDR1 is SGHTA and CDR2 is FQGNSA. The chain's CDR3 is CASSYRLAGTYEQYF. DNA of the CDR3: TGTGCCAGCAGCTATCGGCTAGCGGGCACCTACGAGCAGTACTTC.

This sequence joins TRBV5-1 and TRBJ2-5, with a possible D match to TRBD2 (6 bases). CDR1 is SGHRS and CDR2 is YFSETQ in the germline V gene. The CDR3 totals 13 residues. The V gene lost 0 bases and the J gene lost 5 bases, with 8 bases spanning the gap. The CDR3 region is CASSLDSGETQYF. The CDR3 DNA is TGCGCCAGCAGCTTGGACAGCGGGGAGACCCAGTACTTC.

The chain employs TRBV27 and TRBJ2-7; possibly TRBD1 for D (6 bases). With 4 bases removed from V and 6 bases from J, the gap between germline ends came to 7 bases. There are 11 residues in the CDR3. Germline CDR1 MNHEY, CDR2 SMNVEV (reference sequence). The CDR3 region has the DNA TGTGCCAGCAGTTCCAGGGGCGAGCAGTACTTC. Protein product: CASSSRGEQYF.

This clone was seen a single time. The chain links TRBV30 to TRBJ2-7; D not resolved. The CDR3 contains 10 residues. CDR1 and CDR2 from the germline V gene are GTSNPN and SVGIG (reference sequence). The V end lost 3 bases, the J end lost 6 bases, and 6 bases lay between the germline ends. The CDR3 coding sequence is TGTGCCTGGAGCCTAGGCGAGCAGTACTTC. It codes for CAWSLGEQYF.